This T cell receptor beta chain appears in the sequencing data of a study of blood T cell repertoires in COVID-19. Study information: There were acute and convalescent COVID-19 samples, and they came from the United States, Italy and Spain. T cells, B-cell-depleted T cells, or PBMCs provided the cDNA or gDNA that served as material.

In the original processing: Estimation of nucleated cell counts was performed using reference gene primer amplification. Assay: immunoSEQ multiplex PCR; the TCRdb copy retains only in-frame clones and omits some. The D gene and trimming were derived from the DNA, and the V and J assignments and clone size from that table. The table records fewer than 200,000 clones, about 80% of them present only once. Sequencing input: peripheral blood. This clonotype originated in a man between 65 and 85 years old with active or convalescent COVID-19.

Here the CDR3 reads CASSLDGGGAQNEQFF. CDR3 nucleotides: TGCGCCAGCAGCTTGGATGGCGGGGGGGCGCAAAATGAGCAGTTCTTC. The chain has TRBV5-1 and TRBJ2-1, with 9 nucleotides matching TRBD2. The CDR3 has 16 residues. Germline V lookup: CDR1 SGHRS, CDR2 YFSETQ. The ends lost 0 bases at V and 7 bases at J; junction bases unmatched: 8.